This T cell receptor beta chain was sequenced for a study of blood T cells in healthy people across ages. A sample-barcoded 5' primer and a J-beta primer mix were used in a second PCR of about 7 to 11 cycles. TCRdb re-analysed the 5' RACE reads in MiXCR, keeping a single row per CDR3 protein. This sample yields some 1,800,000 distinct CDR3 sequences, of which around 42% are seen a single time; about 23% belongs to the top ten. The CDR3 runs 13 residues. Germline CDR1 reads SGHRS; CDR2 reads YFSETQ. V was pared by 3 bases and J by 13 bases, with 19 bases between. This clonotype has just a few counts. The receptor was derived from a human donor in good health. The chain uses TRBV5-1 and TRBJ1-2, with D uncertain. Sequences were obtained from blood. The CDR3 loop is CASSSLPDGATTF. The CDR3 region has the DNA TGCGCCAGCAGCTCTCTCCCGGACGGTGCGACCACCTTC.